This TCR beta chain was sequenced for a study of T cell repertoires in cytomegalovirus infection. Study-wide background: Peptides in the study included HLA-C-restricted and HLA-B-restricted CMV epitopes. Public signatures in TCR beta pointed to CMV infection and matching HLA type. Findings of the study overall: In two of eight donors, the top clonotype was HLA-C-restricted CMV-specific.

Between the trimmed V and J ends, which lost 5 bases and 7 bases, there was a span of 20 bases. CDR3 length: 16 amino acids. Per the germline V gene, CDR1 is MNHEY and CDR2 is SMNVEV (reference sequence). Using its own MiXCR run on the reads, TCRdb lists one record per CDR3 protein. The sample lists about 920,000 distinct CDR3 sequences, approximately 30% occurring once. This clonotype was seen a handful of times. The antigen is not known. The sequence came from a human donor in good health (CMV status not recorded). Some clones in this sample may be carry-over from other donors' samples. The chain joins TRBV27 to TRBJ2-2; tentatively, D is TRBD2 (6 bases). The sequences come from cultured CD8+ T cells from PBMCs, collected from culture after CMV antigen stimulation. The CDR3 DNA follows: TGTGCCAGCAGTCCGCTGGTGGGGGGATTTGGCGGGGAGCTGTTTTTT. Protein product: CASSPLVGGFGGELFF.